This T cell receptor (beta chain) is from a study of regulatory T cells in long-lasting Graves disease. This sample's time point: newly diagnosed GD, antithyroid drugs for less than 3 months. The TCR library used RNA extracted from PBMCs. Construction of TCR beta libraries relied on iRepertoire HTBI primers and on Arm-PCR targeting CDR3 regions. TCRdb reanalysed the multiplex PCR reads using MiXCR and keeps one entry per CDR3 protein. The sample has roughly 510,000 distinct CDR3 sequences, around 16% seen once; the top ten hold 12%. V dropped 7 bases and J dropped 4 bases, with 10 bases sitting between them. The CDR3 is made up of 12 amino acids. Germline V gene sequence: CDR1 SNHLY, CDR2 FYNNEI. This clonotype has ten or more counts. Its specificity is unknown. Notes on the study in general: Sampling was limited to peripheral blood rather than thyroid tissue.

This same sample was also part of a study on T cells in Graves' hyperthyroidism and ophthalmopathy.

The J gene is TRBJ2-5, the V gene TRBV2; no clear D. Sequencing used peripheral blood mononuclear cells (PBMCs), obtained at new diagnosis, from a patient treated with antithyroid drugs. The origin of this receptor is a man younger than 30 with Graves disease. The CDR3 spells CASKRGAETQYF. In DNA form, the CDR3 reads TGTGCCAGCAAGCGAGGCGCAGAGACCCAGTACTTC.